The source of this T cell receptor beta chain is a study of T cell changes during pregnancy in multiple sclerosis. This CDR3 comprises 15 residues. Germline V lookup: CDR1 MGHRA, CDR2 YSYEKL. V shed 0 bases, J shed 1 base, and the junction held 2 bases outside the gene matches. Method: immunoSEQ multiplex PCR; TCRdb's copy keeps in-frame clones and lacks some. Of around 30,000 clones listed, 85% to 90% are singletons. This clone appeared a single time. The chain has TRBV4-1 and TRBJ2-5; 7 positions agree with TRBD2. The source is a female donor with multiple sclerosis, enrolled in a pregnancy study. Sequenced here: CD8+ T cells from peripheral blood mononuclear cells, sampled in the second trimester of pregnancy. CDR3 DNA sequence: TGCGCCAGCAGCCAAGAAGGGAGGGCCCAAGAGACCCAGTACTTC. Translated: CASSQEGRAQETQYF.